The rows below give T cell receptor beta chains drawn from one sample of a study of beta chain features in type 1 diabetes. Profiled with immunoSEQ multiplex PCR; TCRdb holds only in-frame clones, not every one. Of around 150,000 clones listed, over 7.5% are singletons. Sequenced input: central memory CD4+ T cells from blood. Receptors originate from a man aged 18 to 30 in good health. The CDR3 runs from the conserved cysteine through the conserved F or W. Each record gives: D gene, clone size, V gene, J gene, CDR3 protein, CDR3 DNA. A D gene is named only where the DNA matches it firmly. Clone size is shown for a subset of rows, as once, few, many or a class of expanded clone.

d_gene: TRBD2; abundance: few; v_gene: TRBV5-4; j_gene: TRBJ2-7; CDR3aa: CASSLEGGNEQYF; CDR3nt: TGTGCCAGCAGCTTGGAGGGAGGGAATGAGCAGTACTTC
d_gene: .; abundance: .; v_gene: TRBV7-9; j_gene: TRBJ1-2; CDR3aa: CASSPRVAGWSYGYTF; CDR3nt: TGTGCCAGCAGCCCTAGGGTGGCAGGGTGGAGCTATGGCTACACCTTC
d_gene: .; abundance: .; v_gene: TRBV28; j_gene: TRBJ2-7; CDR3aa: CASTLDGGHEQYF; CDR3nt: TGTGCCAGCACGCTGGATGGGGGCCACGAGCAGTACTTC
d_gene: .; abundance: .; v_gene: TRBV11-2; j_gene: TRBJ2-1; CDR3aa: CASSLDPSRYNEQFF; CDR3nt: TGTGCCAGCAGCTTAGATCCTAGCCGCTACAATGAGCAGTTCTTC
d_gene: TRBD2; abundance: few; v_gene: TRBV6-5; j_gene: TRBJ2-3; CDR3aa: CASRRLAGHADTQYF; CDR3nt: TGTGCCAGCAGGCGACTAGCGGGGCATGCAGATACGCAGTATTTT
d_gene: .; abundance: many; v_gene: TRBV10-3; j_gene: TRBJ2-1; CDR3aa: CAISDPPTVYNEQFF; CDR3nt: TGTGCCATCAGTGATCCCCCGACAGTGTACAATGAGCAGTTCTTC
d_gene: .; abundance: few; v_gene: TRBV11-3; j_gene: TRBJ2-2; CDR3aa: CASSLAWNTGELFF; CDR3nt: TGTGCCAGCAGCTTAGCATGGAACACCGGGGAGCTGTTTTTT
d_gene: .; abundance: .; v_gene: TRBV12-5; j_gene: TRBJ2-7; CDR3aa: CASGNRAQRTYEQYF; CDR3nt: TGTGCTAGTGGTAACCGTGCCCAGCGGACCTACGAGCAGTACTTC
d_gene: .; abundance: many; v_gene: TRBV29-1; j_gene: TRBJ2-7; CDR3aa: CSGGHYYEQYF; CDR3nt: TGCAGCGGGGGCCATTACTACGAGCAGTACTTC
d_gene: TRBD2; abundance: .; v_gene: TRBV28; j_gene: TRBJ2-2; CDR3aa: CASSFYLAGENTGELFF; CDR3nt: TGTGCCAGCAGTTTTTATCTGGCGGGAGAGAACACCGGGGAGCTGTTTTTT
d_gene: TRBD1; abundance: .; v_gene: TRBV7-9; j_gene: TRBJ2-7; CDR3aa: CASSFGKPGQGSHEQYF; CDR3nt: TGTGCCAGCAGCTTCGGCAAACCGGGACAGGGTTCCCACGAGCAGTACTTC
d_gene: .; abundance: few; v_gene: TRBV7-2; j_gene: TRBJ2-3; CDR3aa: CASSLGGEVTDTQYF; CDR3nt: TGTGCCAGCAGCTTAGGGGGGGAGGTCACAGATACGCAGTATTTT
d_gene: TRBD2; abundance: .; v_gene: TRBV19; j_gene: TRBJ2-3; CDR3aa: CASSIDSGRTDTQYF; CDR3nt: TGTGCCAGTAGTATAGATAGCGGGAGAACAGATACGCAGTATTTT
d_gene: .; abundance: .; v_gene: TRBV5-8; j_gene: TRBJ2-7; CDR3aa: CASSSYRDRTYEQYF; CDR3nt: TGTGCCAGCAGCTCTTACCGCGACAGGACCTACGAGCAGTACTTC
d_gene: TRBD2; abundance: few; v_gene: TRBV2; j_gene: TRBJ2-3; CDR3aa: CASSPTSGGADTQYF; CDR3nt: TGTGCCAGCAGTCCCACTAGCGGGGGCGCAGATACGCAGTATTTT
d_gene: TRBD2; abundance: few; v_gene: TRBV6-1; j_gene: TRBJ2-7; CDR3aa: CASSEGLAGDYEQYF; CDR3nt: TGTGCCAGCAGTGAAGGACTAGCGGGAGATTACGAGCAGTACTTC
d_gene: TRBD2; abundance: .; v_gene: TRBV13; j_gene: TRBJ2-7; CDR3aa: CASSLWTSGTYEQYF; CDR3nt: TGTGCCAGCAGCCTCTGGACTAGCGGAACCTACGAGCAGTACTTC
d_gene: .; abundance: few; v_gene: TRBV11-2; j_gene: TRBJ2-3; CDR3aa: CASSSAGSDTQYF; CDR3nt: TGTGCCAGCAGCTCGGCAGGGTCAGATACGCAGTATTTT